The 20 T cell receptor beta chains below all came from one sample that was sequenced in a study of cytomegalovirus exposure and HLA in healthy donors. Primers included in the PCR were 60 Vbeta and 13 Jbeta primers. Produced via immunoSEQ multiplex PCR; TCRdb's table is partial and in-frame only. This listing includes approximately 140,000 clones. Sequencing was performed on PBMCs. These receptors all stem from a woman aged 40-49 years in good health and CMV-seronegative.

The rearrangement links TRBV5-5 to TRBJ2-5; D is unclear. Germline CDR1 SGHKS, CDR2 YYEKEE (reference sequence). The CDR3 extends over 17 amino acids. V lost 0 bases, J lost 5 bases, and 20 bases lay in between. Here the CDR3 reads CASSLAPATQRQETQYF. The CDR3 nucleotides read TGTGCCAGCAGCTTGGCCCCGGCCACCCAGAGGCAGGAGACCCAGTACTTC. The complete variable domain, with remaining parts taken from reference TRBV5-5 and TRBJ2-5, reads DAGVTQSPTHLIKTRGQQVTLRCSPISGHKSVSWYQQVLGQGPQFIFQYYEKEERGRGNFPDRFSARQFPNYSSELNVNALLLGDSALYLCASSLAPATQRQETQYFGPGTRLLVL.

This sequence joins TRBV29-1 and TRBJ2-4; 8 nucleotides match TRBD1. The CDR3 is 15 residues long. V was pared by 4 bases and J by 3 bases, with 8 bases of the junction left unmatched. Germline V CDR1 and CDR2: SQVTM, ANQGSEA. The CDR3 here is CSVGGRGLVKNIQYF. The CDR3 DNA follows: TGCAGCGTTGGGGGCAGGGGGCTCGTCAAAAACATTCAGTACTTC.

The gene calls are TRBV25-1 and TRBJ2-5, with 8 positions matching TRBD1. The CDR3 sequence is 16 residues long. Germline V gene sequence: CDR1 MGHDK, CDR2 SYGVNS. Trimming took 3 bases from V and 3 from J; bases not matched to a gene: 9. CDR3 amino acids: CASSESPGQEKETQYF. The CDR3 DNA follows: TGTGCCAGCAGTGAGTCGCCGGGACAGGAAAAAGAGACCCAGTACTTC.

The V and J genes are TRBV29-1 and TRBJ1-5; possibly TRBD1 for D (5 bases). This CDR3 is built from 13 residues. Per the germline V gene, CDR1 is SQVTM and CDR2 is ANQGSEA. V lost 6 bases and J 6 bases, leaving 15 bases between the germline ends. The CDR3 sequence: CSVGDSRSQPQHF. The CDR3 DNA reads as TGCAGCGTCGGGGACTCACGGAGTCAGCCCCAGCATTTT.

The chain couples TRBV13 to TRBJ2-7; D is possibly TRBD2 (5 bases). This CDR3 is built from 14 residues. V was shortened by 5 bases and J by 3 bases, with 14 bases between the two germline ends. Germline V lookup: CDR1 PRHDT, CDR2 FYEKMQ (reference sequence). The CDR3 loop reads CASSPVDGNYEQYF. The CDR3 bases are TGTGCCAGCAGCCCCGTTGACGGGAACTACGAGCAGTACTTC.

This rearrangement joins TRBV7-6 to TRBJ2-7; D is perhaps TRBD2 (6 bases). V gave up 5 bases and J gave up 4 bases, with 15 bases separating them. Germline V gives CDR1 SGHVS, CDR2 FNYEAQ. CDR3 length: 14 amino acids. CDR3 DNA: TGTGCCAGCAGCCGTCCTACGCGGGGTTACGAGCAGTACGTC. This gives the protein CASSRPTRGYEQYV.

The chain has TRBV7-2 and TRBJ2-7, with 7 bases identical to TRBD1. The germline V gene has CDR1 SGHTA and CDR2 FQGNSA. Trimming at V came to 5 bases and at J to 2 bases, leaving 6 bases not matched to a gene. This CDR3 contains 14 residues. In DNA, the CDR3 is TGTGCCAGCAGCCTCACAGGGGACCCCTACGAGCAGTACGTC. Amino acid sequence: CASSLTGDPYEQYV.

This chain uses TRBV5-1 with TRBJ2-3; D may be TRBD1 (6 bases). The CDR3 has 14 amino acids. Trimming left V 2 bases short and J 3 bases short, with 10 bases between. Per the germline V gene, CDR1 is SGHRS and CDR2 is YFSETQ. CDR3 loop: CASSFPGVTDTQYF. In nucleotides, the CDR3 is TGCGCCAGCAGCTTCCCAGGGGTAACAGATACGCAGTATTTT.

This rearrangement joins TRBV15 to TRBJ2-5; tentatively, D is TRBD2 (6 bases). TRBJ2-7 explains the end of the DNA better; the J call may be wrong. Germline CDR1 is LNHNV and CDR2 is YYDKDF (reference sequence). The CDR3 extends over 15 amino acids. For the CDR3, the DNA is TGTGCCACCAGCAGAGGAAGGGCGGGGAGAAACGAGCAGTACTTC. Protein: CATSRGRAGRNEQYF.

The rearrangement uses TRBV7-2 and TRBJ2-7; D unclear. This CDR3 spans 15 amino acids. CDR1 and CDR2 (germline): SGHTA, FQGNSA. V lost 1 base, J lost 0 bases, and 10 bases lay in between. CDR3 sequence reads: CASSLVMFGSYEQYF. Here the CDR3 DNA reads TGTGCCAGCAGCTTAGTTATGTTCGGCTCCTACGAGCAGTACTTC.

The chain uses TRBV27 and TRBJ2-2; D might be TRBD1 (6 bases). In germline, CDR1 is MNHEY, CDR2 SMNVEV (reference sequence). Trimming took 5 bases from V and 0 from J, leaving 19 bases between them. The CDR3 runs 18 residues. CDR3 bases: TGTGCCAGCAGTGTCGAATTCAGGGGACCAACGAACACCGGGGAGCTGTTTTTT. It yields the protein CASSVEFRGPTNTGELFF.

This chain links TRBV6-5 with TRBJ2-7, with D perhaps matching TRBD2 (7 bases). The CDR3 is 14 amino acids. Trimming removed 6 bases from V and 2 bases from J, with 14 bases in between. The germline CDR1 and CDR2 sequences are MNHEY and SVGAGI. CDR3 DNA: TGTGCCAGCAGGCCGGCGGGGGCACCCTACGAGCAGTACGTC. Translating gives CASRPAGAPYEQYV.

V is TRBV2 and J is TRBJ2-2; 10 positions match TRBD2. CDR1 SNHLY and CDR2 FYNNEI come from the germline V gene. V dropped 7 bases and J dropped 4; count of bases not matched to a gene: 6. This CDR3 is 15 amino acids long. CDR3 nucleotides: TGTGCCAGCACCCCCTTAGCGGGGGGCACCGGGGAGCTGTTTTTT. Translated: CASTPLAGGTGELFF.

The chain has TRBV5-4 and TRBJ1-1; possible D gene TRBD1, 5 bases. The CDR3 spans 14 residues. Germline CDR1 SGHNT, CDR2 YYREEE (reference sequence). V was shortened by 3 bases and J by 3 bases, with 12 bases between the two germline ends. CDR3 protein: CASSSPAGDTEAFF. The CDR3 region has the DNA TGTGCCAGCAGCTCCCCCGCGGGGGACACTGAAGCTTTCTTT.

V gene TRBV5-1 combines with J gene TRBJ2-5, with a weak D call TRBD2 (5 bases). Germline V CDR1 and CDR2: SGHRS, YFSETQ. Trimming left V 4 bases short and J 5 bases short, with 12 bases between. CDR3 length equals 13 residues. CDR3 amino acids: CASSITSGETQYF. CDR3 nucleotides: TGCGCCAGCAGCATCACTAGTGGGGAGACCCAGTACTTC.

This chain joins TRBV7-9 and TRBJ1-4; 7 bases fit TRBD1. J lost 3 bases, V lost 1 base, and 5 bases had no gene match. The CDR3 contains 16 residues. CDR1 is SEHNR, CDR2 FQNEAQ, per germline (reference sequence). CDR3 DNA: TGTGCCAGCAGCTTAGTGATTACAGGGGCTAATGAAAAACTGTTTTTT. This gives the protein CASSLVITGANEKLFF.

This chain connects TRBV2 to TRBJ2-7, with 9 bases fitting TRBD1. This CDR3 spans 15 amino acids. Per germline, CDR1 SNHLY and CDR2 FYNNEI. Unmatched junction bases numbered 7, after V lost 5 bases and J lost 2 bases. The CDR3 DNA is TGTGCCAGCAGTAACAGGGGGCGAGGGGCCTACGAGCAGTACTTC. Translating it yields CASSNRGRGAYEQYF.

The genes are TRBV6-6 and TRBJ1-2, with D perhaps matching TRBD1 (5 bases). The CDR3 has 11 residues. V dropped 10 bases and J dropped 4 bases, with 10 bases sitting between them. CDR1 and CDR2 from the germline V gene are MNHNY and SVGAGI (reference sequence). In DNA, the CDR3 is TGTGCCATCCGACAGCCCTATGGCTACACCTTC. Its protein product is CAIRQPYGYTF.

In regard to this clone: Distinct nucleotide sequences in the sample also encode this CDR3. V usage is TRBV7-2 and J usage is TRBJ1-2; 7 bases align to TRBD1. Germline CDR1 and CDR2: SGHTA and FQGNSA. The trim removed 5 bases at V and 4 bases at J, leaving 4 bases unmatched. The CDR3 runs to 13 residues. The CDR3 nucleotides read TGTGCCAGCAGCAGGACAGGCCCCTATGGCTACACCTTC. It encodes CASSRTGPYGYTF. The entire variable domain, with the rest obtained from reference TRBV7-2 and TRBJ1-2, is as follows: GAGVSQSPSNKVTEKGKDVELRCDPISGHTALYWYRQSLGQGLEFLIYFQGNSAPDKSGLPSDRFSAERTGGSVSTLTIQRTQQEDSAVYLCASSRTGPYGYTFGSGTRLTVV.

The chain carries TRBV15 and TRBJ2-3, with 13 bases matching TRBD2. Germline CDR1 LNHNV, CDR2 YYDKDF (reference sequence). This CDR3 comprises 18 residues. V dropped 3 bases and J dropped 0; count of bases not matched to a gene: 6. The CDR3 DNA is TGTGCCACCAGCAGTGGGGGACTAGCGGGGTTTAGCACAGATACGCAGTATTTT. It yields the protein CATSSGGLAGFSTDTQYF.